The rows below give T cell receptor beta chains drawn from one sample of a study of blood T cell repertoires in COVID-19. The method was immunoSEQ multiplex PCR; TCRdb's version includes in-frame clones alone and lacks a portion of them. In the table there are over 150,000 clones, under 85% of which are singletons. Sequenced input: peripheral blood. Receptors originate from a woman older than 75 with acute or convalescent COVID-19. CDR3s include the opening cysteine and the closing phenylalanine or tryptophan. A D gene is named only where the DNA matches it firmly. The size entry is marked missing in some rows and otherwise reads once, few, many or a size class.

-,TRBV5-4,TRBD1,TRBJ1-5,CASSQDRQNQPQHF,TGTGCCAGCAGCCAGGACAGGCAGAATCAGCCCCAGCATTTT
-,TRBV11-2,TRBD1,TRBJ1-6,CASGGTDYNSPLHF,TGTGCCAGCGGGGGGACAGATTATAATTCACCCCTCCACTTT
-,TRBV10-1,-,TRBJ2-1,CASSPGLYNEQFF,TGCGCCAGCAGCCCAGGACTATACAATGAGCAGTTCTTC
-,TRBV19,-,TRBJ1-5,CASSMREVQPQHF,TGTGCCAGTAGTATGAGGGAGGTTCAGCCCCAGCATTTT
-,TRBV9,TRBD1,TRBJ2-5,CASSVTGTGEGETQYF,TGTGCCAGCAGCGTTACCGGGACAGGGGAGGGTGAGACCCAGTACTTC
-,TRBV15,TRBD1,TRBJ1-6,CATSRDRDREYSPLHF,TGTGCCACCAGCAGAGATAGGGACAGGGAATACTCACCCCTCCACTTT
once,TRBV5-1,-,TRBJ2-4,CASSSGDFGGNIQYF,TGCGCCAGCAGCTCGGGAGACTTCGGGGGAAACATTCAGTACTTC
-,TRBV11-1,-,TRBJ2-7,CASSEWPVAPSYEQYF,TGTGCCAGCAGCGAATGGCCCGTCGCACCTTCCTACGAGCAGTACTTC
-,TRBV5-6,TRBD1,TRBJ2-5,CASSTGQAETQYF,TGTGCCAGCAGCACGGGACAGGCAGAGACCCAGTACTTC
-,TRBV27,-,TRBJ1-5,CASSSLDQPQHF,TGTGCCAGCAGTAGCCTAGATCAGCCCCAGCATTTT
-,TRBV9,-,TRBJ1-1,CASSPGWVNTEAFF,TGTGCCAGCAGCCCAGGGTGGGTGAACACTGAAGCTTTCTTT
many,TRBV7-3,TRBD1,TRBJ2-2,CASSLTGFQDRAGELFF,TGTGCCAGCAGCTTGACAGGGTTTCAGGACCGGGCCGGGGAGCTGTTTTTT
few,TRBV2,TRBD1,TRBJ1-6,CASAPGQGNSPLHF,TGTGCCAGCGCACCGGGACAGGGTAATTCACCCCTCCACTTT
-,TRBV25-1,-,TRBJ2-1,CASSANSGTYNEQFF,TGTGCCAGCAGTGCTAATAGCGGCACCTACAATGAGCAGTTCTTC
few,TRBV5-6,TRBD1,TRBJ2-5,CASSLEGTGKVQETQYF,TGTGCCAGCAGCTTGGAAGGGACAGGAAAAGTCCAAGAGACCCAGTACTTC
-,TRBV5-1,TRBD2,TRBJ2-2,CASSPGTLSSGRGTGELFF,TGCGCCAGCAGCCCAGGGACCCTCTCTAGCGGGAGAGGTACCGGGGAGCTGTTTTTT
-,TRBV25-1,-,TRBJ1-1,CASSELSPAEAFF,TGTGCCAGCAGTGAATTATCCCCAGCTGAAGCTTTCTTT
-,TRBV15,-,TRBJ2-1,CATSRGGAENEQFF,TGTGCCACCAGCAGAGGGGGCGCTGAAAATGAGCAGTTCTTC
-,TRBV4-2,TRBD2,TRBJ2-7,CASSQETSPPYEQYF,TGTGCCAGCAGCCAAGAGACTAGCCCCCCTTACGAGCAGTACTTC
few,TRBV5-1,-,TRBJ1-2,CASSVADNYGYTF,TGCGCCAGCAGTGTGGCAGATAACTATGGCTACACCTTC
-,TRBV11-2,-,TRBJ1-4,CASSLRRASTTNEKLFF,TGTGCCAGCAGCTTAAGGCGGGCTAGCACAACTAATGAAAAACTGTTTTTT
once,TRBV18,TRBD1,TRBJ2-6,CASSPQGAQTYSGANVLTF,TGTGCCAGCTCACCACAGGGGGCCCAAACCTACTCTGGGGCCAACGTCCTGACTTTC
-,TRBV3-1/TRBV3-2,TRBD2,TRBJ2-5,CASSQVARGGLTETQYF,TGTGCCAGCAGCCAAGTAGCGCGGGGGGGCCTCACGGAGACCCAGTACTTC
few,TRBV4-1,TRBD1,TRBJ1-4,CASSQDLQGTRRELFF,TGCGCCAGCAGCCAAGATCTACAGGGGACCAGACGGGAACTGTTTTTT
-,TRBV2,TRBD1,TRBJ1-2,CASSEGRLGQGEGGYTF,TGTGCCAGCAGTGAAGGGAGGCTCGGACAGGGGGAAGGTGGCTACACCTTC
few,TRBV3-1/TRBV3-2,TRBD1,TRBJ1-4,CASSPSPERQGNEKLFF,TGTGCCAGCAGCCCCTCCCCCGAGAGACAGGGGAACGAGAAACTGTTTTTT
-,TRBV2,-,TRBJ2-1,CASSEDNRINEQFF,TGTGCCAGCAGTGAAGACAACAGAATCAATGAGCAGTTCTTC
-,TRBV6-2/TRBV6-3,-,TRBJ2-7,CASSYGPGVISDEQYF,TGTGCCAGCAGTTACGGTCCAGGGGTGATTTCGGACGAGCAGTACTTC
-,TRBV9,TRBD2,TRBJ2-3,CASSVAGLAGSDTQYF,TGTGCCAGCAGCGTAGCTGGACTAGCGGGGTCAGATACGCAGTATTTT
-,TRBV3-1/TRBV3-2,TRBD2,TRBJ2-5,CASSQWLAEETQYF,TGTGCCAGCAGCCAGTGGCTAGCGGAAGAGACCCAGTACTTC
-,TRBV3-1/TRBV3-2,TRBD2,TRBJ2-7,CASSQGLAGVYEQYF,TGTGCCAGCAGCCAGGGACTAGCGGGAGTGTACGAGCAGTACTTC
-,TRBV18,-,TRBJ1-1,CASSPPGSGMNTEAFF,TGTGCCAGCTCACCTCCAGGTTCAGGAATGAACACTGAAGCTTTCTTT
-,TRBV6-5,-,TRBJ1-5,CASSITWGRFQPQHF,TGTGCCAGCAGTATCACCTGGGGGCGGTTTCAGCCCCAGCATTTT
-,TRBV25-1,-,TRBJ2-3,CASSSLGGELTDTQYF,TGTGCCAGCAGTTCCTTAGGGGGTGAACTCACAGATACGCAGTATTTT
-,TRBV3-1/TRBV3-2,TRBD2,TRBJ2-2,CASGSGGGTNTGELFF,TGTGCCAGCGGCTCGGGAGGGGGGACTAACACCGGGGAGCTGTTTTTT
-,TRBV7-2,-,TRBJ1-5,CASSFDRNNQPQHF,TGTGCCAGCAGCTTTGACAGAAACAATCAGCCCCAGCATTTT
-,TRBV19,TRBD1,TRBJ2-1,CASSIGGTGGNEQFF,TGTGCCAGTAGTATTGGAGGGACAGGGGGCAATGAGCAGTTCTTC
-,TRBV29-1,TRBD2,TRBJ2-1,CSVAQREGSEQFF,TGCAGCGTGGCCCAGCGGGAGGGATCTGAGCAGTTCTTC
-,TRBV29-1,-,TRBJ2-2,CSALGGAGELFF,TGCAGCGCCCTTGGAGGGGCCGGGGAGCTGTTTTTT
-,TRBV24-1,-,TRBJ2-1,CATSDFGQGNEQFF,TGTGCCACCAGTGATTTTGGCCAGGGCAATGAGCAGTTCTTC
few,TRBV12-3/TRBV12-4,-,TRBJ1-2,CASSPGVGYTF,TGTGCCAGCAGTCCGGGTGTAGGCTACACCTTC
-,TRBV11-2,TRBD1,TRBJ1-1,CASSRDRVEAFF,TGTGCCAGCAGCCGAGACAGGGTTGAAGCTTTCTTT
-,TRBV6-1,-,TRBJ1-2,CASSEVGGSGYTF,TGTGCCAGCAGTGAAGTGGGGGGTAGTGGCTACACCTTC
-,TRBV7-2,TRBD1,TRBJ1-4,CASSYGQGAYEKLFF,TGTGCCAGCAGCTACGGACAGGGGGCCTATGAAAAACTGTTTTTT
-,TRBV5-1,TRBD1,TRBJ1-1,CASSSTGLNTEAFF,TGCGCCAGCAGCTCGACAGGGTTGAACACTGAAGCTTTCTTT
-,TRBV6-2/TRBV6-3,TRBD1,TRBJ1-2,CASSYLGQDASNYGYTF,TGTGCCAGCAGTTACCTGGGACAGGACGCTTCTAACTATGGCTACACCTTC
-,TRBV5-4,TRBD1,TRBJ1-1,CASSLDGTGGTEAFF,TGTGCCAGCAGCTTGGATGGGACAGGGGGCACTGAAGCTTTCTTT
-,TRBV15,TRBD1,TRBJ2-7,CATSRVQGTGYEQYF,TGTGCCACCAGCAGAGTACAGGGGACAGGGTACGAGCAGTACTTC
-,TRBV14,-,TRBJ2-7,CASSQGYGEQYF,TGTGCCAGCAGCCAAGGATACGGCGAGCAGTACTTC
-,TRBV7-2,TRBD1,TRBJ1-2,CASSLARTGNYGYTF,TGTGCCAGCAGCTTGGCAAGGACAGGGAACTATGGCTACACCTTC
once,TRBV6-5,TRBD2,TRBJ2-1,CASTSSGAGNEQFF,TGTGCCAGCACCTCTAGCGGGGCGGGTAATGAGCAGTTCTTC
few,TRBV7-8,-,TRBJ1-4,CASSFTSRQDATNEKLFF,TGTGCCAGCAGCTTCACCTCAAGACAGGATGCAACTAATGAAAAACTGTTTTTT